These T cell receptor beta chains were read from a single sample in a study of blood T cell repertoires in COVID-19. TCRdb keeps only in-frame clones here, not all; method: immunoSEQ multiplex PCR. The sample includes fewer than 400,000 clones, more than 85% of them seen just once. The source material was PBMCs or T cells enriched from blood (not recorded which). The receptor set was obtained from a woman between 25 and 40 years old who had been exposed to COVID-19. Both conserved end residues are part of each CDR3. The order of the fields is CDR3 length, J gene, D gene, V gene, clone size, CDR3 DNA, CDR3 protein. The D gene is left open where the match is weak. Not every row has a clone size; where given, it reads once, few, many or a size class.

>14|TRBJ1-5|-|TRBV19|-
TGTGCCAGTAGTATAGGGGCCGCCGGACAGCCCCAGCATTTT
CASSIGAAGQPQHF
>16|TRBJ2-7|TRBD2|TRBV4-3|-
TGCGCCAGCAGCCAAGATCATCCAGCGGGGGAATACGAGCAGTACTTC
CASSQDHPAGEYEQYF
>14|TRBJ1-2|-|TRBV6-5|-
TGTGCCAGCAGTTACGGGGGGACCCGCTATGGCTACACCTTC
CASSYGGTRYGYTF
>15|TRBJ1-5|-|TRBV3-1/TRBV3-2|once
TGTGCCAGCAGCCGAGATAGGGGAAGAAATCAGCCCCAGCATTTT
CASSRDRGRNQPQHF
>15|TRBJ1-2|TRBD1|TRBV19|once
TGTGCCAGTAGTACCCTCGGACAGGGGTACTATGGCTACACCTTC
CASSTLGQGYYGYTF
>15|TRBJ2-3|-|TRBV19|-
TGTGCCAGACCCCCGACACTCACGGGCACAGATACGCAGTATTTT
CARPPTLTGTDTQYF
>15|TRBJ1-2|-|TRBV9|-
TGTGCCAGCAATAATAATCACAGGACTAACTATGGCTACACCTTC
CASNNNHRTNYGYTF
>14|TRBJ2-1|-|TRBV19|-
TGTGCCAGTAGTCACCGGACTCCTCGGGATGAGCAGTTCTTC
CASSHRTPRDEQFF
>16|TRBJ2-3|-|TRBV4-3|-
TGCGCCAGCAGCCAACATCCGGAGGGGAGCACAGATACGCAGTATTTT
CASSQHPEGSTDTQYF
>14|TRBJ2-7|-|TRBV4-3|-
TGCGCCAGCAGCCAGGTGGGGGGACGGGGCGAGCAGTACTTC
CASSQVGGRGEQYF
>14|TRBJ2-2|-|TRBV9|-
TGTGCCAGCAGCAAAGCCGGGGGAAGCGGGGAGCTGTTTTTT
CASSKAGGSGELFF
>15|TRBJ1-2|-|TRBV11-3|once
TGTGCCAGCAGCCTTCTACCGGGACTCGGAAGGGGCTACACCTTC
CASSLLPGLGRGYTF
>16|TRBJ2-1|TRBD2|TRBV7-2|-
TGTGCCAGCAGCGCCGGACTAGCGGGGGGGTGGAATGAGCAGTTCTTC
CASSAGLAGGWNEQFF
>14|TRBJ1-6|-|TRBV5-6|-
TGTGCCAGCAGCCCCAGGGGAAGTTATTCACCCCTCCACTTT
CASSPRGSYSPLHF
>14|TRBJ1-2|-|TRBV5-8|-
TGTGCCAGCAGCCCGTCAGGCCATGGGTATGGCTACACCTTC
CASSPSGHGYGYTF
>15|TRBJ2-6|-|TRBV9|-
TGTGCCAGCAGCGTAGCGGGATCCGGGGCCAACGTCCTGACTTTC
CASSVAGSGANVLTF
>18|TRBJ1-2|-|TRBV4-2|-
TGTGCCAGCAGCCAAGAATGGGCTTTGGGTGTAGGAAAATATGGCTACACCTTC
CASSQEWALGVGKYGYTF
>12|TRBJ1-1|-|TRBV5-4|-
TGTGCCGGAGTGGCCTCGAACACTGAAGCTTTCTTT
CAGVASNTEAFF
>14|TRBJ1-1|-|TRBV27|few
TGTGCCAGCAGTTTTACAAGGGGGAGCACTGAAGCTTTCTTT
CASSFTRGSTEAFF
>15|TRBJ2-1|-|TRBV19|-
TGTGCCAGTAGTCCGGGACTGGGCTCCTACAATGAGCAGTTCTTC
CASSPGLGSYNEQFF
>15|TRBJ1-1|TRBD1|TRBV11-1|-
TGTGCCAGCAGCTTGGACAGGGGGGACAACACTGAAGCTTTCTTT
CASSLDRGDNTEAFF
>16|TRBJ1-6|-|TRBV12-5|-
TGTGCTAGTGGTAAATTCTGGCCTTACCATAATTCACCCCTCCACTTT
CASGKFWPYHNSPLHF
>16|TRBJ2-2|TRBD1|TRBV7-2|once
TGTGCCAGCAGGCACCGGGACAGGGGAAACACCGGGGAGCTGTTTTTT
CASRHRDRGNTGELFF
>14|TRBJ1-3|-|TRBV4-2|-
TGTGCCAGCAGCCGAGCAGGGGTAGGAAACACCATATATTTT
CASSRAGVGNTIYF
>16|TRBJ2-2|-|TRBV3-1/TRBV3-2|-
TGTGCCAGCAGCCATTTACGGACACTGAACACCGGGGAGCTGTTTTTT
CASSHLRTLNTGELFF
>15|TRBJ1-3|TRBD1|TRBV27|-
TGTGCCAGCAGTATGGGACAGGGCCTCGGAAACACCATATATTTT
CASSMGQGLGNTIYF
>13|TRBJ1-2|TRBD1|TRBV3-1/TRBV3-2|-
TGTGCCAGCAGCCCTTTCGACAGGGGCGCTCTCAATTTC
CASSPFDRGALNF
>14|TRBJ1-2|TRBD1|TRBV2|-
TGTGCCAGCAGGGGACAGGGAACTAACTATGGCTACACCTTC
CASRGQGTNYGYTF
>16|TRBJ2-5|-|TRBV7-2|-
TGTGCCAGCAGCTTAGTAGGGGGCGGGAACCAAGAGACCCAGTACTTC
CASSLVGGGNQETQYF
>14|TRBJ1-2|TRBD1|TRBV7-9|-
TGTGCCAGCAGCAGGGGACAGGAAGCCTATGGCTACACCTTC
CASSRGQEAYGYTF
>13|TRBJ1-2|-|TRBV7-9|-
TGTGCCAGCAGCAAGACAGAGATTTATGGCTACACCTTC
CASSKTEIYGYTF
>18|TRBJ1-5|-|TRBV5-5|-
TGTGCCAGCAGCTTGGGGTCCACAGTACCACATAGCAATCAGCCCCAGCATTTT
CASSLGSTVPHSNQPQHF
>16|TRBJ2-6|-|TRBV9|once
TGTGCCAGCAGCCCGGGACATAGCTCTGGGGCCAACGTCCTGACTTTC
CASSPGHSSGANVLTF
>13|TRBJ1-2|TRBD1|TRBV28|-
TGTGCCACCAGGGGGGGGGCTAACTATGGCTACACCTTC
CATRGGANYGYTF
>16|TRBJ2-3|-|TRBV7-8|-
TGTGCCAGCAGCTTAGGTCGAATGAGGGCTTGGGATACGCAGTATTTT
CASSLGRMRAWDTQYF
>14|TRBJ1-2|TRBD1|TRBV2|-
TGTGCCAGCAGAAAGGGACAGGGGGCAGGAGGCTACACCTTC
CASRKGQGAGGYTF
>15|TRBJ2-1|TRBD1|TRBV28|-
TGTGCCAGCACTCTTCGGACAGGGGGCTTCAATGAGCAGTTCTTC
CASTLRTGGFNEQFF
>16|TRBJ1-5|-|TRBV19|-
TGTGCCAGTAGTAACTGGAGGGAGGGGGGAAATCAGCCCCAGCATTTT
CASSNWREGGNQPQHF
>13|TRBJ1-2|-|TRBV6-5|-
TGTGCCAGCAGTTACGTGGGGGGTTTTGGCTACACCTTC
CASSYVGGFGYTF
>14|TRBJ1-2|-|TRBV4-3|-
TGCGCCAGCAGTCCACAGGCCCCGGGTCACGGCTACACCTTC
CASSPQAPGHGYTF
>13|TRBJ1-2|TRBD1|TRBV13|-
TGTGCCAGCAGCGACGACAGGGGTTCGAGCTACACCTTC
CASSDDRGSSYTF
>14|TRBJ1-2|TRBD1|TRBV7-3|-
TGTGCCAGCAGCCTACCGGGACAGGGACGAAGCTACACCTTC
CASSLPGQGRSYTF
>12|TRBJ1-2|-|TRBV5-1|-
TGCGCCAGCAGCTTTTCCTTCGAGGGCTACACCTTC
CASSFSFEGYTF
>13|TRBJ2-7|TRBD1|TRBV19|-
TGTGCCAGTAGTACGGGACAGGCCATCGAGCAGTACTTC
CASSTGQAIEQYF
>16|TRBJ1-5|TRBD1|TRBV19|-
TGTGCCAGTAGTATCCGGACAGGGGGCGGGCATCAGCCCCAGCATTTT
CASSIRTGGGHQPQHF
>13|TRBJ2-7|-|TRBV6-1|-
TGTGCCAGCAGTGACCTCTCGACAGACGAGCAGTACTTC
CASSDLSTDEQYF
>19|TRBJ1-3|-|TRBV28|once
TGTGCCAGCAGCCGGCACCCGGGGAGTTCTCACCGCTCTGGAAACACCATATATTTT
CASSRHPGSSHRSGNTIYF
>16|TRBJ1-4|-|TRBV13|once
TGTGCCAGCAGCACAAGGACAGATTCAACTAATGAAAAACTGTTTTTT
CASSTRTDSTNEKLFF
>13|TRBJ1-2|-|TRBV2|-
TGTGCCAGCAGGTGGGGCTCTGACTATGGCTACACCTTC
CASRWGSDYGYTF